This T cell receptor beta chain stems from a study of blood T cell repertoires in COVID-19. Using immunoSEQ multiplex PCR, the repertoire was profiled, and TCRdb retains in-frame clones only, with some absent. The data contain 370,000 or so clones, 81% of them singletons. This clone appeared a single time. This CDR3 is 16 amino acids long. Germline V gene data show CDR1 as MRHNA and CDR2 as SNTAGT. The V gene lost 4 bases and the J gene lost 0 bases, with 14 bases spanning the gap. The clonotype comes from a human donor with acute or convalescent COVID-19. The donor label of this sample is uncertain. V gene TRBV6-4 combines with J gene TRBJ2-3, with D perhaps matching TRBD1 (6 bases). The sample was peripheral blood. In DNA, the CDR3 is TGTGCCAGCAGTGCCCTGGGACAAGCAAGCACAGATACGCAGTATTTT. The encoded protein is CASSALGQASTDTQYF.